A single sample gave rise to the 24 T cell receptor beta chains below, sequenced in a study of beta chain features in type 1 diabetes. Sequencing targeted expressed TCRB transcripts, as all isolated RNA had been reverse transcribed. This table comes from immunoSEQ multiplex PCR, and its TCRdb copy is limited to in-frame clones, with some not included. This table holds roughly 240,000 clones, over 65% found once. The sequenced sample consisted of naive CD4+ T cells from blood. Every receptor here comes from a man between 25 and 39 years old in good health.

The chain couples TRBV29-1 to TRBJ2-3; D unclear. V gave up 4 bases and J gave up 6 bases, with 11 bases separating them. This CDR3 spans 12 amino acids. In germline, CDR1 is SQVTM, CDR2 ANQGSEA. The DNA for the CDR3 is TGCAGCGTTGCTAGAGGTCCCGATACGCAGTATTTT. Amino acids: CSVARGPDTQYF.

The rearrangement uses TRBV7-9 and TRBJ1-4; possible D gene TRBD1, 5 bases. The CDR3 has 14 residues. The germline gives CDR1 SEHNR, CDR2 FQNEAQ (reference sequence). Trimming pared 7 bases from V and 3 bases from J, leaving 12 bases between. The CDR3 loop reads CASTTGGPNEKLFF. CDR3 bases: TGTGCCAGCACCACGGGGGGACCTAATGAAAAACTGTTTTTT.

The rearrangement uses TRBV29-1 and TRBJ2-1, with TRBD2 as a possible D gene (6 bases). V was cut by 3 bases and J by 0 bases, with 12 bases left in between. This CDR3 contains 15 residues. The germline gives CDR1 SQVTM, CDR2 ANQGSEA. As DNA, the CDR3 is TGCAGCGTTGATTCCATTAGCGGCTCCTACAATGAGCAGTTCTTC. Its translation is CSVDSISGSYNEQFF.

The rearrangement links TRBV29-1 to TRBJ2-2; D is unresolved. Germline assignment: CDR1 SQVTM and CDR2 ANQGSEA. V was cut by 3 bases and J by 5 bases, with 7 bases left in between. The CDR3 runs 12 residues. In nucleotides, the CDR3 is TGCAGCGTTGAGGCACAGACCGGGGAGCTGTTTTTT. Its translation: CSVEAQTGELFF.

The chain has TRBV29-1 and TRBJ2-7, with D possibly TRBD1 on 7 matching bases. This CDR3 contains 13 residues. Germline assignment: CDR1 SQVTM and CDR2 ANQGSEA. V was trimmed by 8 bases and J by 3 bases, leaving 17 bases between them. CDR3 DNA sequence: TGCAGCTCCCGGGGGCAGGGGGACTACGAGCAGTACTTC. Its protein is CSSRGQGDYEQYF.

The CDR3 coding sequence is TGTGCCAGCAGCCCGGGGACAGTCTACAATGAGCAGTTCTTC. Its translation is CASSPGTVYNEQFF. The V and J genes are TRBV9 and TRBJ2-1; 7 positions agree with TRBD1. CDR3 length equals 14 residues. The junction had 4 bases not matched to a gene; V was cut back by 4 bases and J by 3 bases. Germline V gene lookup returns CDR1 SGDLS and CDR2 YYNGEE.

The chain couples TRBV20-1 to TRBJ2-3; no firm D call. This CDR3 has 11 amino acids. V shed 3 bases and J shed 4 bases, with 5 bases lying between them. The germline gives CDR1 DFQATT, CDR2 SNEGSKA (reference sequence). The CDR3 DNA follows: TGCAGTGCTAGTAAGGCAGATACGCAGTATTTT. This sequence encodes CSASKADTQYF.

The chain uses TRBV10-3 and TRBJ1-2; possible D gene TRBD1, 5 bases. The CDR3 loop spans 11 amino acids. Trimming pared 4 bases from V and 7 bases from J, leaving 7 bases between. Germline V CDR1 and CDR2: ENHRY, SYGVKD. DNA of the CDR3: TGTGCCATCAGTGGGGGCAGTGGCTACACCTTC. Translating gives CAISGGSGYTF.

The J gene is TRBJ1-2, the V gene TRBV12-5; D unresolved. V was pared by 1 base and J by 6 bases, with 3 bases between. The germline gives CDR1 LGHNT, CDR2 FRNRAP. CDR3 length equals 11 residues. CDR3 in DNA: TGTGCTAGTGGTTTGGGCCATGGCTACACCTTC. Translation: CASGLGHGYTF.

The V gene is TRBV7-9, the J gene TRBJ1-1, with D unresolved. CDR1 is SEHNR, CDR2 FQNEAQ, per germline (reference sequence). This CDR3 contains 14 residues. V was trimmed by 4 bases and J by 1 base, leaving 10 bases between them. The CDR3 sequence: CASSSKDPNTEAFF. CDR3 DNA sequence: TGTGCCAGCAGCTCAAAGGACCCGAACACTGAAGCTTTCTTT.

V usage is TRBV30 and J usage is TRBJ2-3, with 8 bases aligning to TRBD1. Trimming removed 1 base from V and 1 base from J; junction bases left unmatched: 1. Germline V lookup: CDR1 GTSNPN, CDR2 SVGIG (reference sequence). The CDR3 runs to 14 residues. The CDR3 region has the DNA TGTGCCTGGAGTGGGGGACAGGGCACAGATACGCAGTATTTT. Its translation: CAWSGGQGTDTQYF.

The rearrangement links TRBV30 to TRBJ2-1, with 11 bases identical to TRBD2. CDR3 length: 14 residues. The germline gives CDR1 GTSNPN, CDR2 SVGIG (reference sequence). V was pared by 4 bases and J by 4 bases, with 3 bases of the junction left unmatched. The CDR3 bases are TGTGCCTGGACTGGGACTAGCGGTTACAATGAGCAGTTCTTC. Translating it yields CAWTGTSGYNEQFF.

This rearrangement joins TRBV28 to TRBJ1-2, with a weak D call TRBD1 (6 bases). Germline CDR1 and CDR2: MDHEN and SYDVKM. The CDR3 has 14 amino acids. Trimming removed 2 bases at V and 2 bases at J, with 9 bases between. The CDR3 sequence: CASSLGQLNYGYTF. The CDR3 nucleotides are TGTGCCAGCAGTTTAGGACAGCTAAACTATGGCTACACCTTC.

The V call is TRBV29-1, the J call TRBJ2-1; 8 positions match TRBD2. V dropped 7 bases and J dropped 9; count of bases not matched to a gene: 11. Germline-derived CDR1 and CDR2 are SQVTM and ANQGSEA. The CDR3 length is 13 residues. Written as DNA, the CDR3 is TGCAGCGCTAGAAAAGCGGGAGAGCGTGAGCAGTTCTTC. Amino acid sequence: CSARKAGEREQFF.

V and J are TRBV7-9 and TRBJ1-2; a possible D gene is TRBD1 (5 bases). The CDR3 has 14 amino acids. Trimming cost V 6 bases and J 5 bases, with 16 bases left between them. Germline V gene sequence: CDR1 SEHNR, CDR2 FQNEAQ (reference sequence). CDR3 protein: CASSPTEQRYGYTF. The CDR3 DNA reads as TGTGCCAGCAGTCCGACAGAACAGCGATATGGCTACACCTTC.

This rearrangement joins TRBV7-9 to TRBJ2-7; TRBD1 matches 7 bases. The CDR3 sequence is 16 residues long. Germline values: CDR1 SEHNR, CDR2 FQNEAQ (reference sequence). Germline trimming cut 5 bases from V and 3 bases from J; bases unmatched to any gene: 13. The CDR3 spells CASSVLSYQGDYEQYF. The CDR3 region has the DNA TGTGCCAGCAGCGTCCTTTCATATCAGGGGGACTACGAGCAGTACTTC.

The table lists this clone with a few counts. The same CDR3 arises from other DNA sequences in this sample as well. V usage is TRBV7-9 and J usage is TRBJ2-7, with unresolved D. Between the trimmed V and J ends, which lost 5 bases and 3 bases, there was a span of 5 bases. This CDR3 has 11 residues. Germline assignment: CDR1 SEHNR and CDR2 FQNEAQ (reference sequence). The CDR3 loop reads CASSPSYEQYF. CDR3 DNA: TGTGCCAGCAGCCCAAGCTACGAGCAGTACTTC.

The rearrangement joins TRBV5-1 to TRBJ2-1, with 7 nucleotides matching TRBD1. CDR1 SGHRS and CDR2 YFSETQ come from the germline V gene. The CDR3 has 16 amino acids. With 4 bases clipped from V and 0 bases from J, the junction kept 7 bases outside the gene matches. The CDR3 nucleotides are TGCGCCAGCAGCCTACAGACAGGGAGCTCCTACAATGAGCAGTTCTTC. Protein product: CASSLQTGSSYNEQFF.

The chain uses TRBV30 and TRBJ1-1, with no clear D. V was trimmed by 2 bases and J by 0 bases, leaving 7 bases between them. This CDR3 spans 13 amino acids. Germline V gene data show CDR1 as GTSNPN and CDR2 as SVGIG (reference sequence). This CDR3 is CAWSNTLNTEAFF. The CDR3 bases are TGTGCCTGGAGTAACACTCTGAACACTGAAGCTTTCTTT.

A few counts support this clone. V usage is TRBV7-2 and J usage is TRBJ2-3; D not certain. Trimming removed 6 bases from V and 6 bases from J, with 7 bases in between. Germline V lookup: CDR1 SGHTA, CDR2 FQGNSA. There are 11 residues in the CDR3. The CDR3 loop reads CASSPVDTQYF. In DNA, the CDR3 is TGTGCCAGCAGTCCCGTCGATACGCAGTATTTT.

The chain couples TRBV5-1 to TRBJ2-3; D not resolved. CDR1 and CDR2 (germline): SGHRS, YFSETQ. The CDR3 runs 13 residues. V was cut by 5 bases and J by 1 base, with 8 bases left in between. In DNA form, the CDR3 reads TGCGCCAGCAGTCCCTGGGGCACAGATACGCAGTATTTT. This encodes CASSPWGTDTQYF. The complete variable domain, with remaining parts taken from reference TRBV5-1 and TRBJ2-3, reads KAGVTQTPRYLIKTRGQQVTLSCSPISGHRSVSWYQQTPGQGLQFLFEYFSETQRNKGNFPGRFSGRQFSNSRSEMNVSTLELGDSALYLCASSPWGTDTQYFGPGTRLTVL.

This clone was counted a single time. The chain links TRBV10-2 to TRBJ2-7; 16 nucleotides line up with TRBD2. The V segment lost 10 bases and the J segment 2 bases; nucleotides outside the gene matches: 8. The germline V gene encodes CDR1 WSHSY and CDR2 SAAADI. The CDR3 extends over 16 amino acids. The CDR3 is CATGGLAGGRPYEQYF. As DNA, the CDR3 is TGCGCCACAGGGGGACTAGCGGGAGGGCGCCCCTACGAGCAGTACTTC.

The chain joins TRBV29-1 to TRBJ1-1; 8 bases map to TRBD1. Trimming cost V 6 bases and J 5 bases; bases outside gene matches: 8. The germline V gene has CDR1 SQVTM and CDR2 ANQGSEA. This CDR3 contains 13 residues. This CDR3 reads CSVDTGGPTEAFF. In DNA form, the CDR3 reads TGCAGCGTCGATACAGGGGGTCCTACTGAAGCTTTCTTT.

The gene calls are TRBV5-1 and TRBJ2-7, with D perhaps TRBD2 (6 bases). CDR1 and CDR2 (germline): SGHRS, YFSETQ. The CDR3 covers 15 residues. The germline V and J ends were trimmed by 9 bases and 1 base, with 20 bases remaining between them. The CDR3 region is CATQIGGGPSYEQYF. The CDR3 bases are TGCGCCACCCAGATTGGGGGAGGACCGTCCTACGAGCAGTACTTC.